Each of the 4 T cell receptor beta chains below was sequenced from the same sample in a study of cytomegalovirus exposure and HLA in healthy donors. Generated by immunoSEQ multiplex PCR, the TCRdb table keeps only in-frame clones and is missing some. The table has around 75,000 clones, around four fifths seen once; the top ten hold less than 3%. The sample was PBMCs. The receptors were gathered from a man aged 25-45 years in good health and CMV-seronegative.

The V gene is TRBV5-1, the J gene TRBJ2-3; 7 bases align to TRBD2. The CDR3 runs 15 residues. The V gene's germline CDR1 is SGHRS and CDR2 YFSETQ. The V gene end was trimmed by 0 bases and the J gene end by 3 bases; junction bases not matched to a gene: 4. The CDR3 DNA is TGCGCCAGCAGCTTGGGGGACTATAGAACAGATACGCAGTATTTT. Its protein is CASSLGDYRTDTQYF.

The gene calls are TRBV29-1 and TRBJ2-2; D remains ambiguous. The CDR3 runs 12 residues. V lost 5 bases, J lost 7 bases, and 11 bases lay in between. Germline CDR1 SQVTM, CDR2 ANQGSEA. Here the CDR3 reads CSVYQPGGELFF. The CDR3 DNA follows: TGCAGCGTTTACCAGCCGGGCGGGGAGCTGTTTTTT.

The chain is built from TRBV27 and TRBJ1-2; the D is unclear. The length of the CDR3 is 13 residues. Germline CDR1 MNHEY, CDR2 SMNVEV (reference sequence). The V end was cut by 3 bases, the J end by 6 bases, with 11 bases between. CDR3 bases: TGTGCCAGCAGTTTGAACAGCGGCCATGGCTACACCTTC. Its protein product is CASSLNSGHGYTF.

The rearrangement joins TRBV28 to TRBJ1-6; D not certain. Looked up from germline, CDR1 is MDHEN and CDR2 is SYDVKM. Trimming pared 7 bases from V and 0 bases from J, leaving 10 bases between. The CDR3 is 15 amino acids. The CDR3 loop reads CASTGGLSYNSPLHF. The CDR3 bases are TGTGCCAGCACCGGCGGACTCTCCTATAATTCACCCCTCCACTTT.